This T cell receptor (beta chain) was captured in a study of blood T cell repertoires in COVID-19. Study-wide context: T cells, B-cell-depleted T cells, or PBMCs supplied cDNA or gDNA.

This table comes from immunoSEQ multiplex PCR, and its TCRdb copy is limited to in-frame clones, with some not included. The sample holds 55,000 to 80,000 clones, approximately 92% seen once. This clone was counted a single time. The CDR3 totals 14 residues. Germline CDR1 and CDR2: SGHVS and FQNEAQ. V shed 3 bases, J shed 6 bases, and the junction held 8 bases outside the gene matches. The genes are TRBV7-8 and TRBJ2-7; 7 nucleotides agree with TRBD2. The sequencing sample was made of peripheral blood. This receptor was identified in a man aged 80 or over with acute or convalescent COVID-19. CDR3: CASSLMRGSFEQYF. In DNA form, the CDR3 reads TGTGCCAGCAGCTTGATGCGGGGGTCTTTCGAGCAGTACTTC. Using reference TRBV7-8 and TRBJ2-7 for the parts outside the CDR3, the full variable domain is GAGVSQSPRYKVAKRGQDVALRCDPISGHVSLFWYQQALGQGPEFLTYFQNEAQLDKSGLPSDRFFAERPEGSVSTLKIQRTQQEDSAVYLCASSLMRGSFEQYFGPGTRLTVT.